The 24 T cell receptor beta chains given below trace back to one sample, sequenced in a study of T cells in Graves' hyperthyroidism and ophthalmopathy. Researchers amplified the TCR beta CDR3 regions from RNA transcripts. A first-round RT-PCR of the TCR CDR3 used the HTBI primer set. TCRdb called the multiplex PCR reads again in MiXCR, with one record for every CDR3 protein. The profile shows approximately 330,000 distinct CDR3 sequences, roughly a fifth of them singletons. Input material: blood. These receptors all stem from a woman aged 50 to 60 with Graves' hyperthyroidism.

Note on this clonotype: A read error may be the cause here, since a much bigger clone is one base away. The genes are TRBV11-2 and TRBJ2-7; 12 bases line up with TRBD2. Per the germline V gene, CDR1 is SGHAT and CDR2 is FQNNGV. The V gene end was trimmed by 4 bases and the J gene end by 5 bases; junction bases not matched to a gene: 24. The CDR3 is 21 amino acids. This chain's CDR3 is CASSSPGRLAGGPNLVHEQYF. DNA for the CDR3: TGTGCCAGCAGCTCCCCCGGCCGGCTAGCGGGGGGGCCTAATTTAGTCCACGAGCAGTACTTC. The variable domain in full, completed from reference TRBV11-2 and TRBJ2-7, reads EAGVAQSPRYKIIEKRQSVAFWCNPISGHATLYWYQQILGQGPKLLIQFQNNGVVDDSQLPKDRFSAERLKGVDSTLKIQPAKLEDSAVYLCASSSPGRLAGGPNLVHEQYFGPGTRLTVT.

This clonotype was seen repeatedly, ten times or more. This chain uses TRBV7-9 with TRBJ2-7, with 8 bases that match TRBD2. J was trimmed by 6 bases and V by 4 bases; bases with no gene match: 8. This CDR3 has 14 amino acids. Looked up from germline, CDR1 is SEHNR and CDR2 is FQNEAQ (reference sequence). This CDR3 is CASSSDRTSSEQYF. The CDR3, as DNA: TGTGCCAGCAGCTCCGACCGGACTAGCAGCGAGCAGTACTTC.

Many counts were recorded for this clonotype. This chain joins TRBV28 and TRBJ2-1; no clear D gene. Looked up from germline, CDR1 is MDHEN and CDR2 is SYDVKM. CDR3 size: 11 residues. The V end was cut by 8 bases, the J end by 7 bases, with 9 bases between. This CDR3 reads CASGTRNEQFF. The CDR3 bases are TGTGCCAGCGGTACGAGGAATGAGCAGTTCTTC. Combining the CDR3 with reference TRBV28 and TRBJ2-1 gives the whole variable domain DVKVTQSSRYLVKRTGEKVFLECVQDMDHENMFWYRQDPGLGLRLIYFSYDVKMKEKGDIPEGYSVSREKKERFSLILESASTNQTSMYLCASGTRNEQFFGPGTRLTVL.

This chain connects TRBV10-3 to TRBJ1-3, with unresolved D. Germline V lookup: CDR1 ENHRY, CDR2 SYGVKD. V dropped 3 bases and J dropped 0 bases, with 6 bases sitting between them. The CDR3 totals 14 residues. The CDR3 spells CAISDVASGNTIYF. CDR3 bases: TGTGCCATCAGTGACGTTGCCTCTGGAAACACCATATATTTT.

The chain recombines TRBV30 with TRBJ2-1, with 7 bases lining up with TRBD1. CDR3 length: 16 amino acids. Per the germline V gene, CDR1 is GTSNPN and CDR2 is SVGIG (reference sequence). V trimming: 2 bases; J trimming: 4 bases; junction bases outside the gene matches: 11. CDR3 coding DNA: TGTGCCTGGAGTAAGACAGGGAACCCACTATACAATGAGCAGTTCTTC. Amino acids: CAWSKTGNPLYNEQFF.

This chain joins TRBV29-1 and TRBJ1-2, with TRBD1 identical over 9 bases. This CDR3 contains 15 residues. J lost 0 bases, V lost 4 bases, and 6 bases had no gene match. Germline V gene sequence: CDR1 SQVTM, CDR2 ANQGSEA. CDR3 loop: CSVGRTGDPNYGYTF. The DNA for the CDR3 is TGCAGCGTTGGAAGGACAGGGGATCCTAACTATGGCTACACCTTC.

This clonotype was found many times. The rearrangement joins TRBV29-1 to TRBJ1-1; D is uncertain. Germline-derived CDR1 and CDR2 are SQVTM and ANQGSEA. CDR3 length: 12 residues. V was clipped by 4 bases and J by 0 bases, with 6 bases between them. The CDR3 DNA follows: TGCAGCGTTGGATCAATGAACACTGAAGCTTTCTTT. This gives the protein CSVGSMNTEAFF.

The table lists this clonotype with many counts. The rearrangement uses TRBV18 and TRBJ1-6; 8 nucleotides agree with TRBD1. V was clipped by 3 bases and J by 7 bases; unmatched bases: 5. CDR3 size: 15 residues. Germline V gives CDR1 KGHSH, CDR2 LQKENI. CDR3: CASSPWDRSNSPLHF. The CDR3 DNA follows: TGTGCCAGCTCACCTTGGGACAGGAGCAATTCACCCCTCCACTTT.

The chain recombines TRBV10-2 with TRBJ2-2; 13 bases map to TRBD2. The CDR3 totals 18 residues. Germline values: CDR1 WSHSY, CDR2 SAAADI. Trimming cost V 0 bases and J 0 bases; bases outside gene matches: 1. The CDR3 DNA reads TGCGCCAGCAGTGAGTCAGGACTAGCGGGGGCGAACACCGGGGAGCTGTTTTTT. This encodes CASSESGLAGANTGELFF.

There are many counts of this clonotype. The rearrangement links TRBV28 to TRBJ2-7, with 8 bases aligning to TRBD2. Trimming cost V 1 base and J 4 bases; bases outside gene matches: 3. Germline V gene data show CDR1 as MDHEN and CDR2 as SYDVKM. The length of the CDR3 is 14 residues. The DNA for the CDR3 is TGTGCCAGCAGTTTATCGGGGGGGGCGTACGAGCAGTACTTC. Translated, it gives CASSLSGGAYEQYF.

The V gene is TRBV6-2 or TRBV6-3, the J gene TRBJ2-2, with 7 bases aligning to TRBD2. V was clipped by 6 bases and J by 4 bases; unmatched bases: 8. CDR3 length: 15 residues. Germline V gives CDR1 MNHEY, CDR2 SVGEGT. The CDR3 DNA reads TGTGCCAGCAGAAACCCCTGGGGGGGCACCGGGGAGCTGTTTTTT. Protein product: CASRNPWGGTGELFF.

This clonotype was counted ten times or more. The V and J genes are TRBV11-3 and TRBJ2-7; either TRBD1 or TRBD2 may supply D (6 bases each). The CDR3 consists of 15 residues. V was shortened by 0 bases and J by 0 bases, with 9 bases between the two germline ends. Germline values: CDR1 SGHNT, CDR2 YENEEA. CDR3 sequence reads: CASSLEQGLSYEQYF. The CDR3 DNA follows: TGTGCCAGCAGCTTAGAACAGGGACTCTCCTACGAGCAGTACTTC.

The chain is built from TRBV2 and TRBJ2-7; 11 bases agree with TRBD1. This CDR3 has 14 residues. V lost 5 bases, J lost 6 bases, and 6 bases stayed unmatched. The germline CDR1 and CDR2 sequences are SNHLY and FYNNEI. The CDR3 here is CASSRTGGVGEQYF. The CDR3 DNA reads TGTGCCAGCAGTCGGACAGGGGGCGTGGGCGAGCAGTACTTC.

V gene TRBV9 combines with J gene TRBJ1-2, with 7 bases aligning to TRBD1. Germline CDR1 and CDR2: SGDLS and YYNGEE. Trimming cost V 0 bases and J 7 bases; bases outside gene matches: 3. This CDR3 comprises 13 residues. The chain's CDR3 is CASSVVTGAGYTF. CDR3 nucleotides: TGTGCCAGCAGCGTAGTAACAGGGGCTGGCTACACCTTC.

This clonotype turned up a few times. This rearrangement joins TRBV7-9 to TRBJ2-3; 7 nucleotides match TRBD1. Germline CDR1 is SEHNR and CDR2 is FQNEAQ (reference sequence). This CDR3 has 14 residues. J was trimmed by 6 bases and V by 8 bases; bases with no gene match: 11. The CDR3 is CASRLDDRVDTQYF. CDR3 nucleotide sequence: TGTGCCAGCCGCCTCGACGACAGGGTTGATACGCAGTATTTT.

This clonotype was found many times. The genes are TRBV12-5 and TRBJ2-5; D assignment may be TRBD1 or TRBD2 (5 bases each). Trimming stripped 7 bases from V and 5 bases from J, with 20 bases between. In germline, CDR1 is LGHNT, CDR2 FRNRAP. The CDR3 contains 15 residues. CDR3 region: CASAPGGGLAETQYF. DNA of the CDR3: TGTGCTAGTGCCCCGGGTGGGGGTCTGGCGGAGACCCAGTACTTC.

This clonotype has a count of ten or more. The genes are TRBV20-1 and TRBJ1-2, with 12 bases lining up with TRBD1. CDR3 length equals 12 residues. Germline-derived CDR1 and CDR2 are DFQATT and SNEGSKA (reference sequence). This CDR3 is CSGTGGIHGYTF. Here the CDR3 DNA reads TGCAGCGGGACAGGGGGCATCCATGGCTACACCTTC.

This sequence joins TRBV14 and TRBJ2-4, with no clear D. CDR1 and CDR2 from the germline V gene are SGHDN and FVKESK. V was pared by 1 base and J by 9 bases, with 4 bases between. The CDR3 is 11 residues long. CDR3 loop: CASSQARIQYF. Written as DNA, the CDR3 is TGTGCCAGCAGCCAAGCACGCATTCAGTACTTC.

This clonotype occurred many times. This CDR3 reads CASSPTTGRSTEAFF. The CDR3 DNA reads as TGTGCCAGCTCACCAACGACAGGGCGGAGCACTGAAGCTTTCTTT. This chain joins TRBV18 and TRBJ1-1, with 7 bases matching TRBD1. Germline loops: CDR1 KGHSH, CDR2 LQKENI. This CDR3 region has 15 residues. Losses at the gene ends were 2 bases for V and 4 bases for J; bases not matched to a gene: 7.

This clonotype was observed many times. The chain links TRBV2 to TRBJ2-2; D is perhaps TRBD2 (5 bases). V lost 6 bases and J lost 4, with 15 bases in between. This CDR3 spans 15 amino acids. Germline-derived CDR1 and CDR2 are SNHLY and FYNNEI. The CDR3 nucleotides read TGTGCCAGCAGGCGGAAGGAGGACGGCACCGGGGAGCTGTTTTTT. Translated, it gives CASRRKEDGTGELFF.

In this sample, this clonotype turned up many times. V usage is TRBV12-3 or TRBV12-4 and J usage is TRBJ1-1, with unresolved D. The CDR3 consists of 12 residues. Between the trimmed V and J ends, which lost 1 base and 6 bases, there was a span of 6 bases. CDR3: CASSLETSEAFF. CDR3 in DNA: TGTGCCAGCAGTTTAGAGACCTCTGAAGCTTTCTTT.

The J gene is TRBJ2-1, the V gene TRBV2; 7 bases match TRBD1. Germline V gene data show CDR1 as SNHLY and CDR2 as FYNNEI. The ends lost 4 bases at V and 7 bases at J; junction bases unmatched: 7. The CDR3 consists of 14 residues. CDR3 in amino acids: CASSAQGRENEQFF. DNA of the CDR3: TGTGCCAGCAGTGCACAGGGGCGTGAAAATGAGCAGTTCTTC.

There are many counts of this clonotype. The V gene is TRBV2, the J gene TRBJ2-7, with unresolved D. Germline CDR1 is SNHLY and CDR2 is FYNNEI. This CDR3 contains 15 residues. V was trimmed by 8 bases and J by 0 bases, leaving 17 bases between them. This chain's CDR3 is CASGESEVSSYEQYF. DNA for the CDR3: TGTGCCAGCGGAGAATCCGAAGTAAGCTCCTACGAGCAGTACTTC.

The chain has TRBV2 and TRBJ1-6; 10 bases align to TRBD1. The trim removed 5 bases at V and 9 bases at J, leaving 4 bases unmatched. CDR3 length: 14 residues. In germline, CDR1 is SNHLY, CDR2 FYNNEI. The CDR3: CASSRTGGISPLHF. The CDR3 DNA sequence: TGTGCCAGCAGTCGGACAGGGGGGATTTCACCCCTCCACTTT.